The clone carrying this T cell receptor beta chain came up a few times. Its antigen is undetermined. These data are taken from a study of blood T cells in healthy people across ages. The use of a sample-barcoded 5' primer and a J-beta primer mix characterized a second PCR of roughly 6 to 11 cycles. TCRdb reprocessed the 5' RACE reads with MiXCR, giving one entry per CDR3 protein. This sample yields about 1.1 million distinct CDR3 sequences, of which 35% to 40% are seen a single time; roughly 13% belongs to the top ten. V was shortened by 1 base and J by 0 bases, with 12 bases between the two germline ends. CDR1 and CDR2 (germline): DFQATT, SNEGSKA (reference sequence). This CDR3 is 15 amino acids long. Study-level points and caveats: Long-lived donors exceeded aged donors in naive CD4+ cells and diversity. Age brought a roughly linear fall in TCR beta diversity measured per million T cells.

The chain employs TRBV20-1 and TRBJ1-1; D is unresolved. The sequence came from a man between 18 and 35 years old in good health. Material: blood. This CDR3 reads CSARAGQALNTEAFF. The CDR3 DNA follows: TGCAGTGCTAGAGCGGGCCAAGCGTTGAACACTGAAGCTTTCTTT.